This TCR beta chain was sequenced in a study of shared clonotypes between healthy human individuals. V was pared by 5 bases and J by 4 bases, with 9 bases of the junction left unmatched. The V gene's germline CDR1 is SGHTA and CDR2 FQGTGA. CDR3 length equals 16 residues. Assay execution proceeded at the deep level. Source study methods: Filtering of immunoSEQ junctional sequences could not match full-length read filtering. The data were produced by immunoSEQ multiplex PCR, yet TCRdb's version contains in-frame clones alone and is incomplete. Clone size and V and J calls were adopted from that table, with D and trimming inferred from the DNA. The table shows 2 million to 2.5 million clones, with approximately 90% occurring only once.

Sample: naive CD4+ T cells from PBMCs. Subset of the sample: CD45RA+ positively selected. This clonotype was sampled from a man younger than 35 in good health. Some clones in this sample may be carry-over from other donors' samples. This chain links TRBV7-3 with TRBJ2-2; the match to TRBD2 covers 8 bases. The CDR3 DNA follows: TGTGCCAGCAGCCAGACCGGGACTAGGCTCACCGGGGAGCTGTTTTTT. This codes for CASSQTGTRLTGELFF.